This is a list of T cell receptor beta chains from one sample in a study of blood T cell repertoires in COVID-19. Assay: immunoSEQ multiplex PCR; the TCRdb copy retains only in-frame clones and omits some. The sample yields 400,000 to 450,000 clones, approximately 91% seen once. Specimen: peripheral blood. These receptors were collected from a woman in her thirties or forties with COVID-19, enrolled during active disease. The CDR3 runs from the conserved cysteine through the conserved F or W. D genes are given only for firm matches. For some rows the clone size is stated as once, few or many, or as a class when expanded; others skip it.

TGTGCCTGGGTGGAGGGGGCGACCCAGTACTTC | CAWVEGATQYF | NA | NA | TRBJ2-5 | TRBV30
TGTGCCAGCAGCTTAAGCGGGGACACTGAAGCTTTCTTT | CASSLSGDTEAFF | NA | NA | TRBJ1-1 | TRBV7-3
TGCGCCAGCAGCCAACCTCAGGCAAACACCATATATTTT | CASSQPQANTIYF | NA | NA | TRBJ1-3 | TRBV4-1
TGTGCCAGCAGCTTAACCTCCGGGATATACAATGAGCAGTTCTTC | CASSLTSGIYNEQFF | NA | NA | TRBJ2-1 | TRBV5-4
TGTGCCAGCAGCTTAGCAGGTCAGGGGGCCGCTTTCTTT | CASSLAGQGAAFF | NA | TRBD1 | TRBJ1-1 | TRBV7-2
TGCAGTGCTAAAGAATCCAATGAAGCTTTCTTT | CSAKESNEAFF | NA | NA | TRBJ1-1 | TRBV20-1
TGTGCCAGCAGCCTTTTGCAGACAGGGGGTTACTATGGCTACACCTTC | CASSLLQTGGYYGYTF | NA | TRBD1 | TRBJ1-2 | TRBV5-5
TGTGCCATCAGCGAGGACTTAGCGGGACAGTATAGCAATCAGCCCCAGCATTTT | CAISEDLAGQYSNQPQHF | NA | TRBD1 | TRBJ1-5 | TRBV10-3
TGTGCCAGTAGTATCCCAATCGGTTCGAACACTGAAGCTTTCTTT | CASSIPIGSNTEAFF | NA | NA | TRBJ1-1 | TRBV19
TGTGCCAGCAGCCAGGGGCAGAGCTACGAGCAGTACTTC | CASSQGQSYEQYF | once | NA | TRBJ2-7 | TRBV3-1/TRBV3-2
TGTGCCCGGTCAGGGAACACCGGGGAGCTGTTTTTT | CARSGNTGELFF | NA | NA | TRBJ2-2 | TRBV30
TGTGCCAGTAGTTCACGGACTAGCGGGGGGCTCGGCTCCTACAATGAGCAGTTCTTC | CASSSRTSGGLGSYNEQFF | NA | TRBD2 | TRBJ2-1 | TRBV19
TGTGCCAGCGGTCGCCGGGACAGGGGGCTGGGCGGGGAGCTGTTTTTT | CASGRRDRGLGGELFF | once | TRBD1 | TRBJ2-2 | TRBV7-2